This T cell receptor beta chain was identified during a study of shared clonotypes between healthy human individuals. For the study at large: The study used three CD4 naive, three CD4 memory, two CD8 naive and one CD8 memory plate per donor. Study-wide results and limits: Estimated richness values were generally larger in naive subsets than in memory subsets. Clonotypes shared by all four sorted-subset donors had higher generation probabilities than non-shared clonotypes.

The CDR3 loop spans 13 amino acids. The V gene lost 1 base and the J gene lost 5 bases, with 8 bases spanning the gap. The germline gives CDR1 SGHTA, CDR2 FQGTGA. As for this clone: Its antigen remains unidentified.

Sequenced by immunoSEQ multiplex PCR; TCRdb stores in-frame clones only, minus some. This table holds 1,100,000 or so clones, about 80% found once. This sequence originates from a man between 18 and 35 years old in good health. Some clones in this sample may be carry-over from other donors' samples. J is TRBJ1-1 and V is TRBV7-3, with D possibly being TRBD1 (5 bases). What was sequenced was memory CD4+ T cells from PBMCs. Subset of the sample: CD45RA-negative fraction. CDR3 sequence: CASSLREGTEAFF. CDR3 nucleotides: TGTGCCAGCAGCTTAAGGGAGGGGACTGAAGCTTTCTTT.